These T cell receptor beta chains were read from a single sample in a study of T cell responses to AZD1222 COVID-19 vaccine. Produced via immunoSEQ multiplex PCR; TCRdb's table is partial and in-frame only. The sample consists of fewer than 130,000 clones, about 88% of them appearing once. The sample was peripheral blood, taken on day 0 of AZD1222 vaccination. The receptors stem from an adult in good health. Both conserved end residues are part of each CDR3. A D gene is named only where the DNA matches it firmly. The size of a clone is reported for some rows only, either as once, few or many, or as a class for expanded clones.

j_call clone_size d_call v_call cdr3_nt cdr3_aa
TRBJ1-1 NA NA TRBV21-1 TGTGCCAGCAGCATCCGGACAGGGTGGAGGACTGAAGCTTTCTTT CASSIRTGWRTEAFF
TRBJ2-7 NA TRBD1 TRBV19 TGTGCCAGCAACCCCGGGACAGGTTTCTACGAGCAGTACTTC CASNPGTGFYEQYF
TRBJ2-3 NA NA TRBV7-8 TGTGCCAGCAGCCAAGGGAGATCTAGCACAGATACGCAGTATTTT CASSQGRSSTDTQYF
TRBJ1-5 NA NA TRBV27 TGTGCCAGCAGTCCACCCGGGCCCGGTTATCCCCAGCATTTT CASSPPGPGYPQHF
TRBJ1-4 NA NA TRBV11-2 TGTGCCAGCAGCTTAGGCCTGCGAACAACTAATGAAAAACTGTTTTTT CASSLGLRTTNEKLFF
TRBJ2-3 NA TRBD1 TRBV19 TGTGCCAGTTCATGGGGATCAGGGGGCTCAACAGATACGCAGTATTTT CASSWGSGGSTDTQYF
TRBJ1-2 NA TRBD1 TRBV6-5 TGTGCCAGCAGGGACAGGGGCGCTTCTGGCTACACCTTC CASRDRGASGYTF
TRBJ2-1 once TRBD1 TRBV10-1 TGCGCCAGCTCTTCCGGGGCAGGGGGTCGGAATGAGCAGTTCTTC CASSSGAGGRNEQFF
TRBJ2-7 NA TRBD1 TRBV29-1 TGCAGCGTTGAGGTGATGGGACAGGGGATTTCCTACGAGCAGTACTTC CSVEVMGQGISYEQYF
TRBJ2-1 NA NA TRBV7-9 TGTGCCAGCAGCTACGGACTCCCGGGGTCCTACAATGAGCAGTTCTTC CASSYGLPGSYNEQFF
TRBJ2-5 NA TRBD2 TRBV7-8 TGTGCCAGCAGTGCGGGGGGGCCGGCGGAGACCCAGTACTTC CASSAGGPAETQYF
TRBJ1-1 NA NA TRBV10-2 TGCGCCACCCATACCGGGGCCGAGAACACTGAAGCTTTCTTT CATHTGAENTEAFF
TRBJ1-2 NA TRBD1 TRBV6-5 TGTGCCAGCAACACACAGGGGGCCGCCTTTGCCTACACCTTC CASNTQGAAFAYTF
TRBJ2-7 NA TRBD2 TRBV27 TGTGCCAGCAGACCTACGACTAGCGGGGCTACCACCTACGAGCAGTACTTC CASRPTTSGATTYEQYF
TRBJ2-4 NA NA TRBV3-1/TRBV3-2 TGTGCCAGCAGCCAATTGGGTGCGTTCATTCAGTACTTC CASSQLGAFIQYF
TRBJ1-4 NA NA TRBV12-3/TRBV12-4 TGTGCCAGCACTACAGGCTTTAATGAAAAACTGTTTTTT CASTTGFNEKLFF
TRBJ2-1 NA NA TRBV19 TGTGCCAGTAGTATACGGTGGGATTACAATGAGCAGTTCTTC CASSIRWDYNEQFF
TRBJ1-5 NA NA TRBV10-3 TGTGCCATCAGTGAGGACCCGGGGGTCAATCAGCCCCAGCATTTT CAISEDPGVNQPQHF
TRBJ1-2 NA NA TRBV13 TGTGCCAGCAGCTTAGGTTCCCACAGGGACGAGGATGGCTACACCTTC CASSLGSHRDEDGYTF
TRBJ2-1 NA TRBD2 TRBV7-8 TGTGCCAGCAGCTTGTCAGCGGGGGGGCTCGATGAGCAGTTCTTC CASSLSAGGLDEQFF
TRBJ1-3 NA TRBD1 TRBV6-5 TGTGCCAGCAGTAGACAGGGCCTCTCGGGAAACACCATATATTTT CASSRQGLSGNTIYF
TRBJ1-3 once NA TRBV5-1 TGCGCCAGCAGCTTGGGGGTTGTGGTAACGGGAAACACCATATATTTT CASSLGVVVTGNTIYF
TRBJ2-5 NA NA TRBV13 TGTGCCAGCAGCCGTCGGGGGCGGGAGGAGACCCAGTACTTC CASSRRGREETQYF
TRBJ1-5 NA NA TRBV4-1 TGCGCCAGCAGCCAAGTCGGAGGCGGGTTCAATCAGCCCCAGCATTTT CASSQVGGGFNQPQHF
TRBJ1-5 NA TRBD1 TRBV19 TGTGCCAGTAGTATCGCAGGGGGGAGCAATCAGCCCCAGCATTTT CASSIAGGSNQPQHF
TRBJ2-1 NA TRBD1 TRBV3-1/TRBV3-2 TGTGCCAGCAGCCAAGAGGGGACAGTTAATGAGCAGTTCTTC CASSQEGTVNEQFF
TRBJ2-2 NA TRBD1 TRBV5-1 TGCGCCAGCAGCCCGAGGGACAGGCCCCATGGGGAGCTGTTTTTT CASSPRDRPHGELFF
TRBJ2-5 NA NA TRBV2 TGTGCCAGCCACCTGCAGGGAGGCGTAGTAGGAGAGACCCAGTACTTC CASHLQGGVVGETQYF
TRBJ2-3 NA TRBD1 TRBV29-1 TGCAGCGTCTTGACAGGGATCACAGATACGCAGTATTTT CSVLTGITDTQYF
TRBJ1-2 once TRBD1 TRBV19 TGTGCCAGTAAAGGAGGAGCGGGACAGGGGAGAGACACCTTC CASKGGAGQGRDTF
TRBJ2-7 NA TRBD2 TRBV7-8 TGTGCCAGCAGCTCTCCCGGGACTAGCGGCTACGAGCAGTACTTC CASSSPGTSGYEQYF
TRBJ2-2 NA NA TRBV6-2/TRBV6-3 TGTGCCAGCAGTTCGGACAGACTCACCGGGGAGCTGTTTTTT CASSSDRLTGELFF
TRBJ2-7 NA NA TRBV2 TGTGCCAGCAAGGTTGGCGACGAGCAGTACTTC CASKVGDEQYF
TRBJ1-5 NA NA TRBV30 TGTGCCTGGAGTGAAGGCGTAGGTTCTAATCAGCCCCAGCATTTT CAWSEGVGSNQPQHF
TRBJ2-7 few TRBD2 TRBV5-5 TGTGCCAGCAGCCTAAGACTAGCGGGAGGGCCATCCTACGAGCAGTACTTC CASSLRLAGGPSYEQYF
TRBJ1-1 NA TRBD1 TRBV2 TGTGCCAGCAGTTCCCAGGGGGCGACAGGAACTGAAGCTTTCTTT CASSSQGATGTEAFF
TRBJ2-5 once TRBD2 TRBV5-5 TGTGCCAGCAGCTTGATGTTCCCCCCGGCGGGGGAATCCCAAGAGACCCAGTACTTC CASSLMFPPAGESQETQYF
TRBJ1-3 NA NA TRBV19 TGTGCCACCCAAGACAGCAACTCTGGAAACACCATATATTTT CATQDSNSGNTIYF